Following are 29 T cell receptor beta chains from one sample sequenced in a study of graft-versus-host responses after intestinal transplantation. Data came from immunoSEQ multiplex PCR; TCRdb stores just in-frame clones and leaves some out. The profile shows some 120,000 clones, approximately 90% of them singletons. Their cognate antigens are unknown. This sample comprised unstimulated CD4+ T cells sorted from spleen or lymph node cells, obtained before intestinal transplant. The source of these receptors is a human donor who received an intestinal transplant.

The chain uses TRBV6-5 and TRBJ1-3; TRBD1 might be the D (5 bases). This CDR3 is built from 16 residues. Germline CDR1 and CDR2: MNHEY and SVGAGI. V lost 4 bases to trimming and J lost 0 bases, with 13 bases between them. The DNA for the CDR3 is TGTGCCAGCAGTTGGGGCGTCACAGGCTCTGGAAACACCATATATTTT. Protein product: CASSWGVTGSGNTIYF.

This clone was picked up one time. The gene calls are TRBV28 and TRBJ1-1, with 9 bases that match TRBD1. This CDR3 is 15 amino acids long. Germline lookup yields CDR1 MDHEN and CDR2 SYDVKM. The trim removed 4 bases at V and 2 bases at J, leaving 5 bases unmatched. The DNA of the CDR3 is TGTGCCAGCAGTTCTCCACAGGGGGCCAACACTGAAGCTTTCTTT. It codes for CASSSPQGANTEAFF.

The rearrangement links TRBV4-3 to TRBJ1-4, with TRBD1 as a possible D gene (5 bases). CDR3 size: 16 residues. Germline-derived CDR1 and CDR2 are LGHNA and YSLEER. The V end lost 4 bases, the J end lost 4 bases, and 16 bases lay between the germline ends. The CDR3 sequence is CASSRGHPEINEKLFF. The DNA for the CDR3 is TGCGCCAGCAGCCGTGGACACCCCGAGATTAATGAAAAACTGTTTTTT.

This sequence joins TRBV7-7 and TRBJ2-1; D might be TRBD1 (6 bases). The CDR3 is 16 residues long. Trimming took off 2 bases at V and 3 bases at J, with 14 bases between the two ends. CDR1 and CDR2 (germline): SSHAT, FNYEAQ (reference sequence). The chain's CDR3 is CASSLNQDSYYNEQFF. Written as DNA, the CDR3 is TGTGCCAGCAGCTTAAATCAGGACAGTTACTACAATGAGCAGTTCTTC.

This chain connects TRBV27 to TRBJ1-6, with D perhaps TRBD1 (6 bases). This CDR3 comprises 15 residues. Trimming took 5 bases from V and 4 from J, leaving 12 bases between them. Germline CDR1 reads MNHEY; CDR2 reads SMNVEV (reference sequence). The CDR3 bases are TGTGCCAGCAGTGGGCTACAGGGTTATAATTCACCCCTCCACTTT. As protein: CASSGLQGYNSPLHF.

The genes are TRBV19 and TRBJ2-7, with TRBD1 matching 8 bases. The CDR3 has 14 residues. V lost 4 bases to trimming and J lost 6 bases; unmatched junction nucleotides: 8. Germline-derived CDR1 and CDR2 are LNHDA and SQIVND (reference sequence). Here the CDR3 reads CASSKLDREFEQYF. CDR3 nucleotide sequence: TGTGCCAGTAGTAAGCTGGACAGGGAATTCGAGCAGTACTTC.

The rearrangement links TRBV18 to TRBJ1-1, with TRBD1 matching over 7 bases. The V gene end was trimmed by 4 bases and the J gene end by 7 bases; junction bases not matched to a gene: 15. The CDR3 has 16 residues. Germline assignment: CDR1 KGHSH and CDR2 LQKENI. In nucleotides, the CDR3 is TGTGCCAGCTCACGCAACTTCGGGACAGCCTCCATTGAAGCTTTCTTT. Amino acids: CASSRNFGTASIEAFF.

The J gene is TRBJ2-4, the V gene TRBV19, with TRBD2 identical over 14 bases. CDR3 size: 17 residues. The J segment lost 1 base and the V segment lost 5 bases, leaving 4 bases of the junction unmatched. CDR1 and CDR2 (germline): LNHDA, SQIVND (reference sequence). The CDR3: CASSPRTSGRAKNIQYF. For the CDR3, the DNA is TGTGCCAGTAGTCCACGGACTAGCGGGAGGGCCAAAAACATTCAGTACTTC.

CDR3 in amino acids: CASSSPRQGAYGYTF. The DNA for the CDR3 is TGTGCCAGCAGTAGCCCCCGACAGGGTGCCTATGGCTACACCTTC. The rearrangement uses TRBV6-5 and TRBJ1-2; 7 bases match TRBD1. V gave up 5 bases and J gave up 4 bases; unmatched junction bases: 10. Germline V gives CDR1 MNHEY, CDR2 SVGAGI. This CDR3 comprises 15 residues.

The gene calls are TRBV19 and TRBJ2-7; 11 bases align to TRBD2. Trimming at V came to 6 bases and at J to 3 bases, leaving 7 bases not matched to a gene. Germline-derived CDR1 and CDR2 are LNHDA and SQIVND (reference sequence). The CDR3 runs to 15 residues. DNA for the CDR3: TGTGCCAGTAGAGTAGCGGGAGGGCCGTTCTACGAGCAGTACTTC. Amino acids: CASRVAGGPFYEQYF.

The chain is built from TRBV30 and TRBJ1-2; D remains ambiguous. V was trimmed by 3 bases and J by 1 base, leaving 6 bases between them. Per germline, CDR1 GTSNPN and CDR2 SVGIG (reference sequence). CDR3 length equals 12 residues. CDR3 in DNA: TGTGCCTGGAGCCAGGTTAACTATGGCTACACCTTC. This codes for CAWSQVNYGYTF.

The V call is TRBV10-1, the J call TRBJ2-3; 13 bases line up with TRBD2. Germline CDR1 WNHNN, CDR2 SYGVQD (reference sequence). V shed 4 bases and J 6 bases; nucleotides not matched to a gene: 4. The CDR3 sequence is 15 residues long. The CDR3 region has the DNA TGCGCCAGCAGTGTGGGACTAGCGGGAAAGGATACGCAGTATTTT. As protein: CASSVGLAGKDTQYF.

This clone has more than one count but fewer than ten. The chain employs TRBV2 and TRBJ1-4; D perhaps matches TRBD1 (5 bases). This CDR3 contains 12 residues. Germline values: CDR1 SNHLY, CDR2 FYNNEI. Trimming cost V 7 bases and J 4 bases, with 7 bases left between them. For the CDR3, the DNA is TGTGCCAGCAAGGACATTAATGAAAAACTGTTTTTT. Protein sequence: CASKDINEKLFF.

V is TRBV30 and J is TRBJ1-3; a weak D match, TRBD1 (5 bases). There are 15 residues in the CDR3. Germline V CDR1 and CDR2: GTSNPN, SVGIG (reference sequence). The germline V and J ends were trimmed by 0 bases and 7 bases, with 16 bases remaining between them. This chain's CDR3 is CAWSVLRQGGNTIYF. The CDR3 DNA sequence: TGTGCCTGGAGTGTACTTAGGCAGGGCGGCAACACCATATATTTT.

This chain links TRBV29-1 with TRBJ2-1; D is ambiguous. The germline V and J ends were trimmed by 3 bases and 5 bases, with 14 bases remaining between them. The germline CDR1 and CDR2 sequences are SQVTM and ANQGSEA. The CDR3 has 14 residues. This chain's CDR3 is CSVEEPTANNEQFF. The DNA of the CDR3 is TGCAGCGTTGAGGAGCCGACGGCTAACAATGAGCAGTTCTTC.

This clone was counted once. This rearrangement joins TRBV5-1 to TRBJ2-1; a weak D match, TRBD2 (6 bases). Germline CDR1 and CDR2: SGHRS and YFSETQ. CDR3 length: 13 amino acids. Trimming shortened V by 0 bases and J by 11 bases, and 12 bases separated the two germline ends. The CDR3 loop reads CASSLGWGEKQFF. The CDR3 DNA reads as TGCGCCAGCAGCTTGGGGTGGGGGGAAAAGCAGTTCTTC.

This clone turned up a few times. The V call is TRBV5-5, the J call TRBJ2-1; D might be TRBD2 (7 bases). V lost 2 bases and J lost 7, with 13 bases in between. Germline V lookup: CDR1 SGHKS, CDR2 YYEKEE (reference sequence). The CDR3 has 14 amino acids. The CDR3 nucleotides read TGTGCCAGCAGCTTTTGGGGGGGCCGGAATGAGCAGTTCTTC. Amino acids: CASSFWGGRNEQFF.

CDR3 nucleotides: TGCAGCGTTGTACAGGCCACAAGCTCCTACGAGCAGTACTTC. It codes for CSVVQATSSYEQYF. This chain uses TRBV29-1 with TRBJ2-7, with a possible D match to TRBD1 (5 bases). The length of the CDR3 is 14 residues. The V gene lost 4 bases and the J gene lost 0 bases, with 13 bases spanning the gap. In germline, CDR1 is SQVTM, CDR2 ANQGSEA.

As DNA, the CDR3 is TGTGCCAGCAGCTTAGTCTCAGATACGCAGTATTTT. It specifies CASSLVSDTQYF. The chain links TRBV7-6 to TRBJ2-3, with D unresolved. The V end lost 1 base, the J end lost 4 bases, and 3 bases lay between the germline ends. This CDR3 spans 12 amino acids. Germline assignment: CDR1 SGHVS and CDR2 FNYEAQ.

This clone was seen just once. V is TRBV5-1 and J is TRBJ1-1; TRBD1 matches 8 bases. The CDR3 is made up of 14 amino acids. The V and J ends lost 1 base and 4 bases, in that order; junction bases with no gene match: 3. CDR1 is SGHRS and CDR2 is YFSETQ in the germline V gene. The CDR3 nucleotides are TGCGCCAGCAGCTTGCCTGGACAGGGCACTGAAGCTTTCTTT. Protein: CASSLPGQGTEAFF.

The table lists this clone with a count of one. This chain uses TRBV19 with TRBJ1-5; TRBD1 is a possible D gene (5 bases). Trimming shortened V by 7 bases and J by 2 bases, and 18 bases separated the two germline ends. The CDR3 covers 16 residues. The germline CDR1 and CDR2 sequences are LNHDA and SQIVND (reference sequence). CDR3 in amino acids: CASNFFQGVGNQPQHF. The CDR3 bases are TGTGCCAGTAATTTCTTTCAGGGCGTCGGCAATCAGCCCCAGCATTTT.

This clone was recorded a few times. CDR3 sequence: CASSQGLQETQYF. The CDR3 bases are TGCGCCAGCAGCCAAGGTCTCCAAGAGACCCAGTACTTC. The V and J genes are TRBV4-1 and TRBJ2-5, with no clear D. The germline V gene has CDR1 MGHRA and CDR2 YSYEKL. The CDR3 extends over 13 amino acids. Trimming pared 1 base from V and 1 base from J, leaving 4 bases between.

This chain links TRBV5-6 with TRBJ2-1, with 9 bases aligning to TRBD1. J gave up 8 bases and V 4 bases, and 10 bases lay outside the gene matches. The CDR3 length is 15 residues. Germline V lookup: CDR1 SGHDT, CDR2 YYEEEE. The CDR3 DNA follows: TGTGCCAGCAGCAAGGACAGGGGACGTAACGATGAGCAGTTCTTC. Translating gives CASSKDRGRNDEQFF. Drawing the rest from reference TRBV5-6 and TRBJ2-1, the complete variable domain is DAGVTQSPTHLIKTRGQQVTLRCSPKSGHDTVSWYQQALGQGPQFIFQYYEEEERQRGNFPDRFSGHQFPNYSSELNVNALLLGDSALYLCASSKDRGRNDEQFFGPGTRLTVL.

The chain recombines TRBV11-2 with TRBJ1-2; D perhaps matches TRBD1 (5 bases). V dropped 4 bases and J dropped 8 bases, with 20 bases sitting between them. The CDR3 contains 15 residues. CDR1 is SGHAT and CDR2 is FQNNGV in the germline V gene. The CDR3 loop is CASSSSRAIARGYTF. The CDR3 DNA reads TGTGCCAGCAGCTCATCCAGGGCCATTGCGCGGGGCTACACCTTC.

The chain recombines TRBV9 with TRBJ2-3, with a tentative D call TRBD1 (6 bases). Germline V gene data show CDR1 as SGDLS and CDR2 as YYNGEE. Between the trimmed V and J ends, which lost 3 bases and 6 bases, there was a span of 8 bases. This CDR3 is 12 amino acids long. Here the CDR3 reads CASSDRADTQYF. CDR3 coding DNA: TGTGCCAGCAGCGACAGGGCGGATACGCAGTATTTT.

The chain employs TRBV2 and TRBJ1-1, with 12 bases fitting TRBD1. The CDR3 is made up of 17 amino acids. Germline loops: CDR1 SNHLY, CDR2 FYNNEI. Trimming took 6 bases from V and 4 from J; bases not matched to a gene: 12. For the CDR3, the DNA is TGTGCCAGCAGCTCCCGGGACAGGGGGCGCCAGGGCACTGAAGCTTTCTTT. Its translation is CASSSRDRGRQGTEAFF.

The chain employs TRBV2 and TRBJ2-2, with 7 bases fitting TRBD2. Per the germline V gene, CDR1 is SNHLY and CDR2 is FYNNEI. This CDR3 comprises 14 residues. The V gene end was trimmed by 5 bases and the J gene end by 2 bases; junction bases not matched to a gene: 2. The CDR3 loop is CASSPAGNTGELFF. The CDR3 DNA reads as TGTGCCAGCAGTCCAGCGGGAAACACCGGGGAGCTGTTTTTT.

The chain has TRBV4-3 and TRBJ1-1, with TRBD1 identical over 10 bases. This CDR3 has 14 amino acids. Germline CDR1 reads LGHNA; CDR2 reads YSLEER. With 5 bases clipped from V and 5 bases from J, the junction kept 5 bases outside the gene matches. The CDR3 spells CASSSGQGGTEAFF. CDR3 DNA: TGCGCCAGCAGCTCTGGACAGGGGGGGACTGAAGCTTTCTTT.

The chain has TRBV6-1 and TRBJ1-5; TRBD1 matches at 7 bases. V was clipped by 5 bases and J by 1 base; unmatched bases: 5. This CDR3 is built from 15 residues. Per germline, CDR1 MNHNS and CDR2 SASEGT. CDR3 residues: CASSRGRGSNQPQHF. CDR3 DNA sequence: TGTGCCAGCAGTCGGGGCAGGGGGAGCAATCAGCCCCAGCATTTT.